This TCR beta chain was sequenced during a study of T cell repertoires in cytomegalovirus infection. This CDR3 contains 15 residues. V shed 1 base and J shed 5 bases, with 14 bases lying between them. The germline gives CDR1 SEHNR, CDR2 FQNEAQ (reference sequence). On this clonotype: The target antigen is unknown.

TCRdb independently ran MiXCR on the reads; one entry per CDR3 protein. The table lists hundreds of thousands of distinct CDR3 sequences, approximately 32% of them singletons. The source was cultured CD8+ T cells from PBMCs, collected from culture after CMV antigen stimulation. This chain links TRBV7-9 with TRBJ2-5, with D maybe TRBD1 (5 bases). The source of this sequence is a human donor in good health (CMV status not recorded). Some clones in this sample may be carry-over from other donors' samples. The CDR3, as DNA: TGTGCCAGCAGCTTAGATAGGGGTGGCTTGGAGACCCAGTACTTC. This translates into CASSLDRGGLETQYF.